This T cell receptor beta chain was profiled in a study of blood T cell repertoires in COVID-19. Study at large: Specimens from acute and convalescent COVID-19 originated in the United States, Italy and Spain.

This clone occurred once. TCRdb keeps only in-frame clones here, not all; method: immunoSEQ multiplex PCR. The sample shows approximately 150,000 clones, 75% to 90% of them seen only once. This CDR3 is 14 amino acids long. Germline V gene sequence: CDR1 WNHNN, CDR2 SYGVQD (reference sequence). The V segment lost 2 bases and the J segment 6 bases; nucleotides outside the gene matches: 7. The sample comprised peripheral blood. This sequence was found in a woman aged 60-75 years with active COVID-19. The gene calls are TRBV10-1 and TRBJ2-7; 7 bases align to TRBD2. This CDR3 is CASSEDSGIGEQYF. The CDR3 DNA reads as TGCGCCAGCAGTGAGGACAGCGGGATTGGCGAGCAGTACTTC.